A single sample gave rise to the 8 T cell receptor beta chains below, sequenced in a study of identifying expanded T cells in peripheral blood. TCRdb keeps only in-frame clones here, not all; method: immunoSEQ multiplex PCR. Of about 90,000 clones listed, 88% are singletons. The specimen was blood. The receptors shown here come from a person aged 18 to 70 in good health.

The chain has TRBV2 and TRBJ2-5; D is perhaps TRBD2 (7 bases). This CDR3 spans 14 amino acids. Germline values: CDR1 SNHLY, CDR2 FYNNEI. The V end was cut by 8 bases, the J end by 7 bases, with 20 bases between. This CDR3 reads CASGDLGGPATQYF. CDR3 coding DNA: TGTGCCAGCGGGGATCTGGGGGGGCCCGCGACCCAGTACTTC.

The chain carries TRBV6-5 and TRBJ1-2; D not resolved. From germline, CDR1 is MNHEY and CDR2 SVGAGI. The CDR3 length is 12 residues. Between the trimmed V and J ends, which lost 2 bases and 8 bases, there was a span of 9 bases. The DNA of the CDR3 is TGTGCCAGCAGTTACGGGTTTTTCGGCTACACCTTC. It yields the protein CASSYGFFGYTF.

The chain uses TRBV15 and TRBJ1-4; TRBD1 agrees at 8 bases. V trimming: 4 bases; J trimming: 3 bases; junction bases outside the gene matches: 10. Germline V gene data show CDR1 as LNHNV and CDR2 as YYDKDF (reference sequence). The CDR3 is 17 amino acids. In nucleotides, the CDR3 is TGTGCCACCAGCACCCGACAAGGGGGACAGGCTAATGAAAAACTGTTTTTT. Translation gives CATSTRQGGQANEKLFF. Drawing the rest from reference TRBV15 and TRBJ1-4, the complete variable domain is DAMVIQNPRYQVTQFGKPVTLSCSQTLNHNVMYWYQQKSSQAPKLLFHYYDKDFNNEADTPDNFQSRRPNTSFCFLDIRSPGLGDTAMYLCATSTRQGGQANEKLFFGSGTQLSVL.

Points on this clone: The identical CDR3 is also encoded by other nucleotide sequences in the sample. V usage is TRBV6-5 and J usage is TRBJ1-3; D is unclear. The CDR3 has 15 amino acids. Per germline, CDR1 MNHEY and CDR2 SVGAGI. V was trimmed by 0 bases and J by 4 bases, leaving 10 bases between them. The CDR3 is CASSYSGSSGNTIYF. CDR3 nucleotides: TGTGCCAGCAGTTACTCGGGATCGTCGGGAAACACCATATATTTT.

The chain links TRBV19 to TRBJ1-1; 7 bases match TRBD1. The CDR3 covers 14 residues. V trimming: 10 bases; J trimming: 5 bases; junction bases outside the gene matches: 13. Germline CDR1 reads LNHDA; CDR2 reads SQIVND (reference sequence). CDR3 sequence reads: CATKEDRPGTEAFF. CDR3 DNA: TGTGCCACCAAGGAGGACAGGCCCGGGACTGAAGCTTTCTTT.

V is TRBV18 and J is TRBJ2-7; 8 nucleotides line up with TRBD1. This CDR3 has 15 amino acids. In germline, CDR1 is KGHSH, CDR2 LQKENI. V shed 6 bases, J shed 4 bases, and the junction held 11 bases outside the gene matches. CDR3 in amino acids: CASSTTGTGRYEQYF. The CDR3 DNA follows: TGTGCCAGCTCGACCACCGGGACAGGCCGTTACGAGCAGTACTTC.

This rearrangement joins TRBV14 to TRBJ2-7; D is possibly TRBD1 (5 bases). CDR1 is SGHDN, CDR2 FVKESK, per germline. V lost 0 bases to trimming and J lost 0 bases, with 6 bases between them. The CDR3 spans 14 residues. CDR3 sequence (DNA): TGTGCCAGCAGCCAAGACAGGGCCTCCTACGAGCAGTACTTC. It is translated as CASSQDRASYEQYF.

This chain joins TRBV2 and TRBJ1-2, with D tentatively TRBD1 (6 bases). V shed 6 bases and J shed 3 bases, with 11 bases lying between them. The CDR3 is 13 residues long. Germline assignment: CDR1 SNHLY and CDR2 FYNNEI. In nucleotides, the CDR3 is TGTGCCAGCAGGCCGGGGGGCTACTATGGCTACACCTTC. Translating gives CASRPGGYYGYTF.